A selection of T cell receptor beta chains follows, all from one sample in a study of identical twins. TCRdb analysed the 5' RACE reads with MiXCR anew, one entry per CDR3 protein. Of around 490,000 distinct CDR3 sequences detected, roughly 15% appear once; the ten largest clones hold less than 0.5%. These data are also associated with another study on yellow fever vaccine responses in identical twins.

The material sequenced was CD4+ T cells sorted from blood. These receptor sequences come from a woman between 18 and 30 years old in good health. CDR3s include the opening cysteine and the closing phenylalanine or tryptophan. Each record gives: clone size, D gene, V gene, J gene, CDR3 protein, CDR3 DNA. D genes are given only for firm matches. The size field is filled for only some rows; it gives once, few, many or a size class.

clone size: NA; D gene: TRBD2; V gene: TRBV10-3; J gene: TRBJ2-1; CDR3 protein: CAIRGEPGLAEYNEQFF; CDR3 DNA: TGTGCCATCAGGGGGGAACCGGGACTAGCGGAGTACAATGAGCAGTTCTTC
clone size: few; D gene: TRBD2; V gene: TRBV28; J gene: TRBJ2-5; CDR3 protein: CASSFGGGKRTQYF; CDR3 DNA: TGTGCCAGCAGTTTTGGCGGGGGAAAAAGGACCCAGTACTTC
clone size: few; D gene: NA; V gene: TRBV6-2/TRBV6-3; J gene: TRBJ2-7; CDR3 protein: CASSYSIHEQYF; CDR3 DNA: TGTGCCAGCAGTTACTCGATCCACGAGCAGTACTTC
clone size: many; D gene: TRBD2; V gene: TRBV12-3/TRBV12-4; J gene: TRBJ2-5; CDR3 protein: CATSLGGETQYF; CDR3 DNA: TGTGCCACGTCGTTGGGAGGGGAGACCCAGTACTTC
clone size: NA; D gene: TRBD2; V gene: TRBV3-1; J gene: TRBJ2-5; CDR3 protein: CASSRNSGTSGPGTQYF; CDR3 DNA: TGTGCCAGCAGCCGTAACTCCGGGACTAGCGGGCCGGGAACCCAGTACTTC
clone size: few; D gene: NA; V gene: TRBV28; J gene: TRBJ1-5; CDR3 protein: CASSAPSGAQHF; CDR3 DNA: TGTGCCAGCAGTGCCCCAAGTGGGGCCCAGCATTTT
clone size: NA; D gene: TRBD2; V gene: TRBV3-1; J gene: TRBJ2-1; CDR3 protein: CASSPGLAGGREQFF; CDR3 DNA: TGTGCCAGCAGCCCGGGACTAGCGGGGGGACGTGAGCAGTTCTTC
clone size: NA; D gene: TRBD1; V gene: TRBV12-5; J gene: TRBJ2-2; CDR3 protein: CASGTLQGSNTGELFF; CDR3 DNA: TGTGCTAGTGGTACATTACAGGGGTCGAACACCGGGGAGCTGTTTTTT
clone size: few; D gene: NA; V gene: TRBV9; J gene: TRBJ2-3; CDR3 protein: CASSVVRGPVDTQYF; CDR3 DNA: TGTGCCAGCAGCGTAGTTAGAGGGCCAGTAGATACGCAGTATTTT
clone size: NA; D gene: NA; V gene: TRBV20-1; J gene: TRBJ2-1; CDR3 protein: CSASGQLYNEQFF; CDR3 DNA: TGCAGTGCTAGTGGCCAGCTGTACAATGAGCAGTTCTTC
clone size: few; D gene: NA; V gene: TRBV12-3/TRBV12-4; J gene: TRBJ2-2; CDR3 protein: CASSLSAGLTGELFF; CDR3 DNA: TGTGCCAGCAGTTTATCCGCAGGGTTGACCGGGGAGCTGTTTTTT
clone size: few; D gene: TRBD1; V gene: TRBV6-5; J gene: TRBJ2-1; CDR3 protein: CASSYVAGGTTGEQFF; CDR3 DNA: TGTGCCAGCAGTTACGTGGCAGGGGGCACGACGGGTGAGCAGTTCTTC
clone size: few; D gene: NA; V gene: TRBV7-2; J gene: TRBJ2-4; CDR3 protein: CASSPGHNLAKNIQYF; CDR3 DNA: TGTGCCAGCAGCCCGGGACACAACCTAGCCAAAAACATTCAGTACTTC
clone size: few; D gene: NA; V gene: TRBV6-5; J gene: TRBJ1-6; CDR3 protein: CASSYGGSSLFSSSPLHF; CDR3 DNA: TGTGCCAGCAGTTACGGGGGCAGCAGCTTATTTTCAAGTTCACCCCTCCACTTT
clone size: few; D gene: NA; V gene: TRBV9; J gene: TRBJ1-6; CDR3 protein: CASSEWGPNSPLHF; CDR3 DNA: TGTGCCAGCAGCGAGTGGGGTCCCAATTCACCCCTCCACTTT
clone size: many; D gene: TRBD1; V gene: TRBV29-1; J gene: TRBJ1-5; CDR3 protein: CSVATGGNQPQHF; CDR3 DNA: TGCAGCGTTGCGACAGGGGGCAATCAGCCCCAGCATTTT